The T cell receptor (beta chain) under discussion was sequenced for a study of cytomegalovirus exposure and HLA in healthy donors. The primer mix had 60 Vbeta and 13 Jbeta primers. The assay was immunoSEQ multiplex PCR, and TCRdb's table has in-frame clones only and misses some. The profile shows about 160,000 clones, roughly four fifths of them singletons. The V end was cut by 1 base, the J end by 4 bases, with 11 bases between. The CDR3 contains 14 residues. The germline CDR1 and CDR2 sequences are MGHDK and SYGVNS. Donors likely had unrecorded immune exposures despite being nominally healthy when sampled.

This sequence originates from a male donor in good health and CMV-seropositive. This rearrangement joins TRBV25-1 to TRBJ2-7, with D possibly being TRBD2 (5 bases). Sequencing was carried out using PBMCs. Written as DNA, the CDR3 is TGTGCCAGCAGTGAATCTAGAGGGCAGTACGAGCAGTACTTC. It encodes CASSESRGQYEQYF.